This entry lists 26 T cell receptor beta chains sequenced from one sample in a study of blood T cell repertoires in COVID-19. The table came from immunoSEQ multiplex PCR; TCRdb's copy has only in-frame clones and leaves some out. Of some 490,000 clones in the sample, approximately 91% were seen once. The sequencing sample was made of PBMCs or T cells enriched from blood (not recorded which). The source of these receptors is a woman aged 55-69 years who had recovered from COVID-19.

CDR3 sequence (DNA): TGTGCCAGCAGGCACGGGGGGCCGGGCGAGCAGTACTTC. Translating it yields CASRHGGPGEQYF. The chain carries TRBV7-9 and TRBJ2-7; D may be TRBD2 (7 bases). The CDR3 has 13 residues. Germline CDR1 reads SEHNR; CDR2 reads FQNEAQ (reference sequence). V shed 6 bases and J shed 6 bases, with 15 bases lying between them.

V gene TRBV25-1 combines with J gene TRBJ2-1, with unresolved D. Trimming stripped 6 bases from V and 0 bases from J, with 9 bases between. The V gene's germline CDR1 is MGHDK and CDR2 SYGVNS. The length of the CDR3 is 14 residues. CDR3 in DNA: TGTGCCAGCAGCGACACCAGCTCCTACAATGAGCAGTTCTTC. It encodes CASSDTSSYNEQFF.

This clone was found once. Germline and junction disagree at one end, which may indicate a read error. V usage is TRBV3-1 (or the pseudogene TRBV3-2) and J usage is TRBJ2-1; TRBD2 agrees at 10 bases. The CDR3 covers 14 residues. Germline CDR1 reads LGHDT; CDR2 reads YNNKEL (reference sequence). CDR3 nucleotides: TGTGCCACCAGCCGAGCGGGGGGGGGAAATGAGCAGTTCTTC. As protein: CATSRAGGGNEQFF.

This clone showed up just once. DNA of the CDR3: TGTGCCAGCAGCCCAGGGACAGCTTTTAGCAATCAGCCCCAGCATTTT. Amino acid sequence: CASSPGTAFSNQPQHF. The genes are TRBV3-1 (or the pseudogene TRBV3-2) and TRBJ1-5; TRBD1 matches 7 bases. Trimming cost V 4 bases and J 0 bases; bases outside gene matches: 6. Germline CDR1 and CDR2: LGHDT and YNNKEL (reference sequence). This CDR3 contains 16 residues.

Written as DNA, the CDR3 is TGTGCCAGCAGCCTACGGGGGGTTGGCGCAGATACGCAGTATTTT. It is translated as CASSLRGVGADTQYF. The chain joins TRBV3-1 (or the pseudogene TRBV3-2) to TRBJ2-3; 7 bases are shared with TRBD2. The CDR3 runs to 15 residues. The V gene's germline CDR1 is LGHDT and CDR2 YNNKEL (reference sequence). V was pared by 4 bases and J by 4 bases, with 8 bases of the junction left unmatched.

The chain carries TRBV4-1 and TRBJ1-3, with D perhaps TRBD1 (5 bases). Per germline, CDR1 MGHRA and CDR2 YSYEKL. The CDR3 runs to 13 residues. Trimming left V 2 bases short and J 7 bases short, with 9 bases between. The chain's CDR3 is CASSQTGANTIYF. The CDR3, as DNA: TGCGCCAGCAGCCAAACAGGAGCGAACACCATATATTTT.

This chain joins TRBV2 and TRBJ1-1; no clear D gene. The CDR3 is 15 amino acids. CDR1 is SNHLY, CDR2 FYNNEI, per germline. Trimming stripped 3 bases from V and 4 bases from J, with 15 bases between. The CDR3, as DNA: TGTGCCAGCAGTGAGTTAGGAATTCGGAGCACTGAAGCTTTCTTT. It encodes CASSELGIRSTEAFF.

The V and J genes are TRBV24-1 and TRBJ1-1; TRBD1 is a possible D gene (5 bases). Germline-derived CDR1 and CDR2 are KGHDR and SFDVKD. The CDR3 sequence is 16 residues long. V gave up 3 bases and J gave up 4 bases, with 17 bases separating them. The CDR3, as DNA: TGTGCCACCAGTGATCACAAGCATTCGGGGGTCACTGAAGCTTTCTTT. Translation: CATSDHKHSGVTEAFF.

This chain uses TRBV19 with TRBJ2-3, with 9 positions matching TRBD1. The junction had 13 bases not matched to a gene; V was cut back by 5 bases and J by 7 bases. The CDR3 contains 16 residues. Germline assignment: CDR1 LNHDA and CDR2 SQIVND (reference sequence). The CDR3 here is CASSFPPGQGSNTQYF. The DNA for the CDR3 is TGTGCCAGTAGTTTCCCCCCCGGACAGGGGTCAAATACGCAGTATTTT.

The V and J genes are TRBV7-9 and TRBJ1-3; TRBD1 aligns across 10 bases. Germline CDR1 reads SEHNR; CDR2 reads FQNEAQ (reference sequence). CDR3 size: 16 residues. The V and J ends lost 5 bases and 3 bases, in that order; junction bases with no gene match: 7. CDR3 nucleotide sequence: TGTGCCAGCAGCCAATCCGGGACAGGGGTTGGAAACACCATATATTTT. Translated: CASSQSGTGVGNTIYF.

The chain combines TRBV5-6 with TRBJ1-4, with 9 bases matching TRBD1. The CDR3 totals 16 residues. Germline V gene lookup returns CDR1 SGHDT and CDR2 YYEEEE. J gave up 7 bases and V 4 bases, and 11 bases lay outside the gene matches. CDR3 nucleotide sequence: TGTGCCAGCAGCATGGACAGGGGTCGCCTCGGTGAAAAACTGTTTTTT. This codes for CASSMDRGRLGEKLFF.

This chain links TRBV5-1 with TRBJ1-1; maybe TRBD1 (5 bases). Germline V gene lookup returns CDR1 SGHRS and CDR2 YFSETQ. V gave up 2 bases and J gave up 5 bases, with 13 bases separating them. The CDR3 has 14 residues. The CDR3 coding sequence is TGCGCCAGCAGCTTTGGTGGGGCGCGGACTGAAGCTTTCTTT. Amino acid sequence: CASSFGGARTEAFF.

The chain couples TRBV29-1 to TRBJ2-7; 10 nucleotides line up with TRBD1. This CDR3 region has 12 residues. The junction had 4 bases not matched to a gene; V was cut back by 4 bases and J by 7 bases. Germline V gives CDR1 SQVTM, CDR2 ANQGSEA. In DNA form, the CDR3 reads TGCAGCGTTGGGGGGACAGGGGATGAGCAGTACGTC. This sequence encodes CSVGGTGDEQYV.

CDR3 coding DNA: TGTGCCAGCAGTTTGACAGGGGCCTACAATGAGCAGTTCTTC. This sequence encodes CASSLTGAYNEQFF. The chain links TRBV28 to TRBJ2-1; 8 nucleotides align to TRBD1. The CDR3 length is 14 residues. J was trimmed by 2 bases and V by 3 bases; bases with no gene match: 0. Germline V gene lookup returns CDR1 MDHEN and CDR2 SYDVKM.

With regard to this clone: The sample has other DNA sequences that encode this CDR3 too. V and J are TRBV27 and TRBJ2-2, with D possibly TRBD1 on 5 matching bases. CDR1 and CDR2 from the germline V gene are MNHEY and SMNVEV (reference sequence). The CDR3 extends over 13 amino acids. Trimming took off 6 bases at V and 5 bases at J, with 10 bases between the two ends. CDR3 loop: CASSSRVTGELFF. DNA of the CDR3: TGTGCCAGCAGCAGCAGGGTAACCGGGGAGCTGTTTTTT.

CDR3 DNA sequence: TGTGCCAGTACCGCAGGGGCAGGGGGCTATGGAAACACCATATATTTT. Translated: CASTAGAGGYGNTIYF. V and J are TRBV19 and TRBJ1-3; the match to TRBD1 covers 8 bases. V was clipped by 7 bases and J by 3 bases; unmatched bases: 11. The CDR3 covers 16 residues. Germline CDR1 LNHDA, CDR2 SQIVND (reference sequence).

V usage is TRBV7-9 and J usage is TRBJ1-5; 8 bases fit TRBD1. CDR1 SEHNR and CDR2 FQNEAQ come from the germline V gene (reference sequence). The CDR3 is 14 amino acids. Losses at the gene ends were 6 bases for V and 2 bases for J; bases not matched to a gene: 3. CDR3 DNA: TGTGCCAGCAGTTCGGGACAGGGCAATCAGCCCCAGCATTTT. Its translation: CASSSGQGNQPQHF.

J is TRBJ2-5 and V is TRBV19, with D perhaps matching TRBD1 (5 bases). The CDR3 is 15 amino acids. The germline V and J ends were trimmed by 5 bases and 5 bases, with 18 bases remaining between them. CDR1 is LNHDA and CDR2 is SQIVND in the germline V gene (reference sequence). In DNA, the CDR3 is TGTGCCAGTAGTCGTAGGGGTGGCCTCGGGGAGACCCAGTACTTC. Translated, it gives CASSRRGGLGETQYF.

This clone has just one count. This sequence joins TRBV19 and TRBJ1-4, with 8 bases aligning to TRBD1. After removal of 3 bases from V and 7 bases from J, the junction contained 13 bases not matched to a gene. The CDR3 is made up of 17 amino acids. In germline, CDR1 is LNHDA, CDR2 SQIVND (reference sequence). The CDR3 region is CASSMMGPDRVGEKLFF. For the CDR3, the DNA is TGTGCCAGTAGTATGATGGGCCCGGACAGGGTGGGTGAAAAACTGTTTTTT.

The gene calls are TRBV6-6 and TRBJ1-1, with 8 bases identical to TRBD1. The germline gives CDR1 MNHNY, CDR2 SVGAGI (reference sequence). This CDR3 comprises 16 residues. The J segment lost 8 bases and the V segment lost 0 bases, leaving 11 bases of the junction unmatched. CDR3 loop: CASSYSATGEKPEAFF. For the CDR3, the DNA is TGTGCCAGCAGTTACTCGGCGACAGGGGAAAAACCCGAAGCTTTCTTT.

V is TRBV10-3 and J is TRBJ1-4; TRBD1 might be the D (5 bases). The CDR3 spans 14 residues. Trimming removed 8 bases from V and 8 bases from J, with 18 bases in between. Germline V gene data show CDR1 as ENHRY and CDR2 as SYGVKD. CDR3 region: CAIGGGTEREKLFF. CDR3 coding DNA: TGTGCCATCGGCGGCGGGACCGAACGGGAAAAACTGTTTTTT.

DNA of the CDR3: TGTGCCACCGAACGAGTCTCCCCCTACGAGCAGTACGTC. Its protein product is CATERVSPYEQYV. The chain recombines TRBV6-5 with TRBJ2-7, with unresolved D. V was clipped by 10 bases and J by 2 bases, with 15 bases between them. Per the germline V gene, CDR1 is MNHEY and CDR2 is SVGAGI. The CDR3 sequence is 13 residues long.

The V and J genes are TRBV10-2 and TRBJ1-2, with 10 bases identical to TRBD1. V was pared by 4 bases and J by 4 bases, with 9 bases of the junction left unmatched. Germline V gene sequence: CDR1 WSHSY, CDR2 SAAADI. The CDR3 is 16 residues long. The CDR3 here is CASSGTGTGVSYGYTF. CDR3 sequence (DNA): TGCGCCAGCAGTGGTACCGGGACAGGGGTTAGCTATGGCTACACCTTC.

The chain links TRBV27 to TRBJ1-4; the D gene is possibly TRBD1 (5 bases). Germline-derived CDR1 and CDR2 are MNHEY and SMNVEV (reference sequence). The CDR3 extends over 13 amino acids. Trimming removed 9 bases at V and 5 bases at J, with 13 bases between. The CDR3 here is CASRGLRNEKLFF. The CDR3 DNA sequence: TGTGCCAGTAGGGGCCTCAGGAATGAAAAACTGTTTTTT.

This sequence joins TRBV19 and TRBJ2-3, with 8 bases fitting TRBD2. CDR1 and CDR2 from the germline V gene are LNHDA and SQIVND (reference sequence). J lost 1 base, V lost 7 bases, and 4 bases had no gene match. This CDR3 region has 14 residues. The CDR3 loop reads CASKDSGGTDTQYF. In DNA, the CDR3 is TGTGCCAGTAAAGATAGCGGGGGCACAGATACGCAGTATTTT.

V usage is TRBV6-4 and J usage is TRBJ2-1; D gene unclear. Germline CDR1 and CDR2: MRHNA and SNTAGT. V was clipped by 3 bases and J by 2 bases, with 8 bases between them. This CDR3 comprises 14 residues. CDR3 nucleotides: TGTGCCAGCAGTGAAAGCGTAACCTACAATGAGCAGTTCTTC. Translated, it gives CASSESVTYNEQFF.